These 28 T cell receptor beta chains originate from one sample sequenced in a study of cytomegalovirus exposure and HLA in healthy donors. The primer mix had 60 Vbeta and 13 Jbeta primers. Sequenced by immunoSEQ multiplex PCR; TCRdb stores in-frame clones only, minus some. The sample shows some 150,000 clones, more than 65% of them seen only once. Sequencing was performed on PBMCs. The receptors here all came from a woman between 45 and 65 years old in good health and CMV-seronegative.

This clone was counted a single time. The chain has TRBV30 and TRBJ1-2, with D possibly being TRBD1 (5 bases). Germline CDR1 and CDR2: GTSNPN and SVGIG (reference sequence). V was trimmed by 0 bases and J by 2 bases, leaving 10 bases between them. The CDR3 runs 14 residues. The CDR3: CAWSVFAGNYGYTF. In DNA form, the CDR3 reads TGTGCCTGGAGTGTTTTTGCAGGGAACTATGGCTACACCTTC.

This clone occurred a few times. This chain uses TRBV28 with TRBJ2-7; 7 bases map to TRBD1. Germline-derived CDR1 and CDR2 are MDHEN and SYDVKM. The J segment lost 0 bases and the V segment lost 5 bases, leaving 4 bases of the junction unmatched. The CDR3 is 14 amino acids. The CDR3, as DNA: TGTGCCAGCAGTATGACAGGGAGCTCCTACGAGCAGTACTTC. As protein: CASSMTGSSYEQYF.

The V and J genes are TRBV6-5 and TRBJ2-7; tentatively, D is TRBD1 (6 bases). V shed 5 bases and J shed 5 bases, with 10 bases lying between them. Germline lookup yields CDR1 MNHEY and CDR2 SVGAGI. CDR3 size: 12 residues. The CDR3 spells CASSLQGHEQYF. CDR3 sequence (DNA): TGTGCCAGCAGTCTACAGGGCCACGAGCAGTACTTC.

Turning to this clone: The same CDR3 can be traced to other DNA sequences in this sample. CDR3 sequence: CASSPDRNYGYTF. The CDR3 DNA reads TGTGCCAGCAGCCCGGACAGGAACTATGGCTACACCTTC. This rearrangement joins TRBV7-2 to TRBJ1-2; 7 bases are a match to TRBD1. Germline CDR1 SGHTA, CDR2 FQGNSA. The CDR3 contains 13 residues. Trimming cost V 5 bases and J 2 bases; bases outside gene matches: 2.

This clone came up once. This chain joins TRBV4-3 and TRBJ1-5; TRBD1 aligns across 7 bases. With V trimmed by 0 bases and J by 5 bases, 4 bases remained unmatched. Per germline, CDR1 LGHNA and CDR2 YSLEER. This CDR3 contains 15 residues. CDR3 in amino acids: CASSQDRDRDQPQHF. For the CDR3, the DNA is TGCGCCAGCAGCCAAGATAGGGACAGAGATCAGCCCCAGCATTTT.

The chain couples TRBV5-1 to TRBJ2-5; D gene uncertain. CDR3 length equals 14 residues. The germline V gene has CDR1 SGHRS and CDR2 YFSETQ. Trimming shortened V by 0 bases and J by 4 bases, and 10 bases separated the two germline ends. The CDR3 loop is CASSLEFGVETQYF. DNA for the CDR3: TGCGCCAGCAGCTTGGAATTTGGAGTAGAGACCCAGTACTTC.

V is TRBV27 and J is TRBJ2-7, with D perhaps TRBD2 (5 bases). V was shortened by 4 bases and J by 2 bases, with 9 bases between the two germline ends. Germline V gives CDR1 MNHEY, CDR2 SMNVEV (reference sequence). The CDR3 is made up of 13 amino acids. In nucleotides, the CDR3 is TGTGCCAGCAGTTCTGGACTTCCCTACGAGCAGTACTTC. Its translation: CASSSGLPYEQYF.

The chain employs TRBV5-4 and TRBJ1-2, with a weak D call TRBD1 (6 bases). Trimming removed 5 bases from V and 8 bases from J, with 22 bases in between. Looked up from germline, CDR1 is SGHNT and CDR2 is YYREEE (reference sequence). The CDR3 has 15 amino acids. CDR3 nucleotides: TGTGCCAGCAGGATTCCAGGGGCGCATCTGGGAGGCTACACCTTC. As protein: CASRIPGAHLGGYTF.

This clone showed up just once. The V and J genes are TRBV29-1 and TRBJ2-1; 7 positions match TRBD2. The trim removed 5 bases at V and 0 bases at J, leaving 13 bases unmatched. The germline CDR1 and CDR2 sequences are SQVTM and ANQGSEA. The CDR3 covers 17 residues. This chain's CDR3 is CSVRWLDGRSSYNEQFF. DNA of the CDR3: TGCAGCGTTCGGTGGTTGGACGGGAGGAGCTCCTACAATGAGCAGTTCTTC.

The J gene is TRBJ2-7, the V gene TRBV19, with TRBD2 identical over 9 bases. The V gene end was trimmed by 5 bases and the J gene end by 1 base; junction bases not matched to a gene: 6. Germline CDR1 and CDR2: LNHDA and SQIVND (reference sequence). This CDR3 has 15 amino acids. The CDR3 is CASSAGGGRSYEQYF. The CDR3 DNA reads TGTGCCAGTAGTGCGGGAGGGGGGCGATCCTACGAGCAGTACTTC.

The chain couples TRBV7-2 to TRBJ2-1; D remains ambiguous. Germline CDR1 is SGHTA and CDR2 is FQGNSA. The CDR3 contains 12 residues. V was trimmed by 3 bases and J by 10 bases, leaving 10 bases between them. The CDR3: CASSFYGGEQFF. The CDR3, as DNA: TGTGCCAGCAGCTTTTATGGTGGCGAGCAGTTCTTC.

This clone was recorded only once. The genes are TRBV28 and TRBJ2-7; 7 bases map to TRBD1. This CDR3 has 13 amino acids. Per the germline V gene, CDR1 is MDHEN and CDR2 is SYDVKM. The trim removed 5 bases at V and 4 bases at J, leaving 5 bases unmatched. CDR3 DNA sequence: TGTGCCAGCAGTAACAGGGGTGGATACGAGCAGTACTTC. It yields the protein CASSNRGGYEQYF.

This clone has only a few counts. V usage is TRBV5-1 and J usage is TRBJ2-7, with a weak D call TRBD2 (5 bases). The ends were cut back, 4 bases at V and 3 bases at J, with 17 bases in the middle. Looked up from germline, CDR1 is SGHRS and CDR2 is YFSETQ. The CDR3 has 15 amino acids. CDR3 sequence: CASSPPGGRGYEQYF. The CDR3 region has the DNA TGCGCCAGCAGCCCGCCTGGCGGACGGGGCTACGAGCAGTACTTC.

The gene calls are TRBV28 and TRBJ1-1; D remains unclear. CDR3 length: 13 amino acids. Deletions cut 4 bases from V and 3 bases from J, with 9 bases between. The germline V gene has CDR1 MDHEN and CDR2 SYDVKM. CDR3 loop: CASSSYGYTEAFF. The CDR3 nucleotides are TGTGCCAGCAGTTCCTACGGTTACACTGAAGCTTTCTTT.

V and J are TRBV25-1 and TRBJ2-7; D gene ambiguous. Germline V gene data show CDR1 as MGHDK and CDR2 as SYGVNS. The CDR3 consists of 13 residues. V dropped 1 base and J dropped 2 bases, with 6 bases sitting between them. As DNA, the CDR3 is TGTGCCAGCAGTGAATTTGGCCCCTACGAGCAGTACTTC. It is translated as CASSEFGPYEQYF.

CDR3 in DNA: TGTGCCAGTAGTATAGAGGGGGGACAGATGGCCTATGGCTACACCTTC. Protein product: CASSIEGGQMAYGYTF. This chain links TRBV19 with TRBJ1-2; TRBD1 matches 7 bases. The CDR3 runs 16 residues. V dropped 0 bases and J dropped 4; count of bases not matched to a gene: 8. Germline assignment: CDR1 LNHDA and CDR2 SQIVND (reference sequence).

The V call is TRBV2, the J call TRBJ2-7; 8 bases line up with TRBD1. The V gene end was trimmed by 2 bases and the J gene end by 7 bases; junction bases not matched to a gene: 4. Germline CDR1 is SNHLY and CDR2 is FYNNEI. The CDR3 length is 13 residues. The CDR3 here is CASSEQGAGEQYF. The CDR3 bases are TGTGCCAGCAGTGAACAGGGGGCGGGGGAGCAGTACTTC.

This rearrangement joins TRBV27 to TRBJ2-7; perhaps TRBD2 as D (6 bases). CDR1 and CDR2 from the germline V gene are MNHEY and SMNVEV (reference sequence). The CDR3 extends over 14 amino acids. Trimming pared 6 bases from V and 2 bases from J, leaving 14 bases between. CDR3 sequence: CASRGTDLPYEQYF. The CDR3 DNA reads TGTGCCAGCAGGGGGACTGATCTACCCTACGAGCAGTACTTC.

This sequence joins TRBV28 and TRBJ1-1; tentatively, D is TRBD1 (5 bases). Trimming took 1 base from V and 8 from J, leaving 11 bases between them. The CDR3 is 13 residues long. Germline values: CDR1 MDHEN, CDR2 SYDVKM. CDR3 loop: CASSLYGHTEAFF. The CDR3 DNA is TGTGCCAGCAGTTTATACGGACATACCGAAGCTTTCTTT.

The chain employs TRBV7-9 and TRBJ1-2, with D unclear. The CDR3 totals 14 residues. With 4 bases removed from V and 1 base from J, the gap between germline ends came to 10 bases. Germline V gene data show CDR1 as SEHNR and CDR2 as FQNEAQ (reference sequence). The CDR3 sequence is CASSYDDNNYGYTF. CDR3 in DNA: TGTGCCAGCAGCTACGACGACAATAACTATGGCTACACCTTC.

This clone was counted only a few times. This chain connects TRBV28 to TRBJ1-2, with a possible D match to TRBD1 (5 bases). Germline values: CDR1 MDHEN, CDR2 SYDVKM. The CDR3 is 14 amino acids. V was clipped by 1 base and J by 6 bases, with 12 bases between them. CDR3 sequence: CASSLFRVPDGYTF. The CDR3 DNA reads TGTGCCAGCAGTTTATTCAGGGTACCCGATGGCTACACCTTC.

This clone was counted a few times. The CDR3, as DNA: TGTGCCAGTAGCCGGACTAGCGGAGAGAGGGAGACCCAGTACTTC. Translating it yields CASSRTSGERETQYF. The V and J genes are TRBV19 and TRBJ2-5; 10 bases align to TRBD2. The V gene's germline CDR1 is LNHDA and CDR2 SQIVND (reference sequence). This CDR3 has 15 amino acids. V trimming: 6 bases; J trimming: 5 bases; junction bases outside the gene matches: 9.

The sample holds one count of this clone. J is TRBJ2-7 and V is TRBV5-1; 10 bases are shared with TRBD1. V was pared by 2 bases and J by 4 bases, with 6 bases of the junction left unmatched. The V gene's germline CDR1 is SGHRS and CDR2 YFSETQ. The CDR3 spans 15 residues. The DNA for the CDR3 is TGCGCCAGCAGCTTTGGGGACAGGGGTCGGTACGAGCAGTACTTC. This codes for CASSFGDRGRYEQYF.

The rearrangement links TRBV10-3 to TRBJ2-2; TRBD1 agrees at 9 bases. The length of the CDR3 is 14 residues. The germline V gene has CDR1 ENHRY and CDR2 SYGVKD. Germline trimming cut 6 bases from V and 7 bases from J; bases unmatched to any gene: 6. CDR3 DNA sequence: TGTGCCATCAGGGAACAGGGGGCCAGCGGGGAGCTGTTTTTT. It encodes CAIREQGASGELFF.

This clone was counted a single time. The chain is built from TRBV11-2 and TRBJ1-4; 7 nucleotides line up with TRBD1. This CDR3 has 12 amino acids. Per germline, CDR1 SGHAT and CDR2 FQNNGV. With V trimmed by 5 bases and J by 14 bases, 8 bases remained unmatched. This CDR3 is CASSQTGTELFF. In DNA, the CDR3 is TGTGCCAGCAGCCAGACCGGGACAGAGCTGTTTTTT.

This chain uses TRBV28 with TRBJ2-7; 7 bases fit TRBD1. CDR3 length equals 12 residues. Germline V gives CDR1 MDHEN, CDR2 SYDVKM. The junction had 4 bases not matched to a gene; V was cut back by 5 bases and J by 6 bases. Here the CDR3 reads CASSLTGTEQYF. The CDR3 bases are TGTGCCAGCAGTCTGACAGGGACCGAGCAGTACTTC.

The chain joins TRBV7-2 to TRBJ2-5, with D possibly TRBD2 on 6 matching bases. This CDR3 has 16 amino acids. Germline assignment: CDR1 SGHTA and CDR2 FQGNSA. With 2 bases removed from V and 5 bases from J, the gap between germline ends came to 18 bases. The DNA of the CDR3 is TGTGCCAGCAGCTTAATTGGGGTGGGGACTTGGGAGACCCAGTACTTC. Encoded protein: CASSLIGVGTWETQYF.

The chain employs TRBV28 and TRBJ2-7; 9 nucleotides align to TRBD1. Germline V CDR1 and CDR2: MDHEN, SYDVKM. Trimming at V came to 6 bases and at J to 2 bases, leaving 11 bases not matched to a gene. This CDR3 region has 16 residues. The CDR3 nucleotides read TGTGCCAGCAGAACCGGCTCGGGACAGGGAACCTACGAGCAGTACTTC. This sequence encodes CASRTGSGQGTYEQYF.